The clone carrying this TCR beta chain was detected many times. Its specificity is not known. This record comes from a study of beta chain features in type 1 diabetes. Study results and caveats: Patients' naive, central memory and regulatory TCRB repertoires appeared more alike than those of healthy donors. Fewer insertions but more deletions were seen at VDJ junctions in type 1 diabetes patients.

As every portion of the isolated RNA was reverse transcribed, the sequencing read expressed TCRB transcripts. Produced via immunoSEQ multiplex PCR; TCRdb's table is partial and in-frame only. Of about 340,000 clones listed, 6.5% to 10% are singletons. This CDR3 has 14 residues. Trimming removed 4 bases from V and 1 base from J, with 9 bases in between. The V gene's germline CDR1 is SGHTA and CDR2 FQGNSA. Sorting produced populations that all topped 98% purity. The TCR sequence derives from a young woman in good health. Sequenced input: central memory CD4+ T cells from blood. The V call is TRBV7-2, the J call TRBJ2-3; no clear D. The CDR3: CASSSVAGTDTQYF. In DNA form, the CDR3 reads TGTGCCAGCAGCTCAGTGGCGGGCACAGATACGCAGTATTTT.